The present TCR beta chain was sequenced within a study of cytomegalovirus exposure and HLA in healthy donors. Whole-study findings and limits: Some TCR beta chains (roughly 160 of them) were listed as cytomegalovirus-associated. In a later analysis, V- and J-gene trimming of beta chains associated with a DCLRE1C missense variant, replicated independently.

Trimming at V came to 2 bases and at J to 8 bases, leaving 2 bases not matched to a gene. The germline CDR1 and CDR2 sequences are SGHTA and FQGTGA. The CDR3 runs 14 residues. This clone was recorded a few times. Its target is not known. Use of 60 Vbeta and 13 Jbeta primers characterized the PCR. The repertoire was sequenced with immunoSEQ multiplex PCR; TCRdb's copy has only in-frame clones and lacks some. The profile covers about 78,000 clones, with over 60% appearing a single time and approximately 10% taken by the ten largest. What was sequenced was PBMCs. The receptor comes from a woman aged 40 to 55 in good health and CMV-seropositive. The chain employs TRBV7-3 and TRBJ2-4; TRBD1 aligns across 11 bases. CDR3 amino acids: CASSLGQGADIQYF. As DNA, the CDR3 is TGTGCCAGCAGCTTAGGACAGGGGGCTGACATTCAGTACTTC.